This T cell receptor beta chain was retrieved from a study of cytomegalovirus exposure and HLA in healthy donors. Concerning this clone itself: Its antigen remains unidentified. At one boundary the junction diverges from the germline segment, which might be a read error.

13 Jbeta primers and 60 Vbeta primers were used for the PCR. The method was immunoSEQ multiplex PCR; TCRdb's version includes in-frame clones alone and lacks a portion of them. The sample yields roughly 200,000 clones, about 83% seen once. Germline V gene data show CDR1 as SGHRS and CDR2 as YFSETQ. CDR3 length: 15 residues. Study observations and caveats: The study reported that TCR beta sequences accurately predicted HLA-A and HLA-B alleles in most subjects.

The specimen was PBMCs. The sequence was collected from a female donor in good health and CMV-seronegative. This rearrangement joins TRBV5-1 to TRBJ2-1; TRBD1 matches at 12 bases. The CDR3: CASSLGQGAVNEQFF. CDR3 DNA: TGCGCCAGCAGTTTGGGACAGGGGGCGGTCAATGAGCAGTTCTTC.